These T cell receptor beta chains were read from a single sample in a study of blood T cell repertoires in COVID-19. Generated by immunoSEQ multiplex PCR, the TCRdb table keeps only in-frame clones and is missing some. This sample has fewer than 250,000 clones, with over 80% found just once. Sequencing was performed on peripheral blood. These receptors were obtained from a man between 60 and 75 years old with COVID-19, enrolled during active disease. Both conserved end residues are part of each CDR3. D genes are given only for firm matches. Expanded clones are given a class, and other clones once, few, many or no size at all.

size,V,J,length,D,CDR3,DNA
.,TRBV19,TRBJ1-2,11,.,CASSIERDYTF,TGTGCCAGTAGTATCGAGCGGGACTACACCTTC
.,TRBV10-3,TRBJ1-5,13,.,CAINREINQPQHF,TGTGCCATCAACAGGGAGATCAATCAGCCCCAGCATTTT
.,TRBV20-1,TRBJ1-2,10,.,CSAFLAADTF,TGCAGTGCTTTCCTCGCGGCGGACACCTTC
.,TRBV5-8,TRBJ2-7,15,TRBD1,CASHLPGQGLYEQYF,TGTGCCAGCCACCTACCGGGACAGGGCCTCTACGAGCAGTACTTC
.,TRBV3-1/TRBV3-2,TRBJ1-4,14,.,CASSPLRGGEKLFF,TGTGCCAGCAGCCCTCTTCGGGGAGGTGAAAAACTGTTTTTT
.,TRBV6-5,TRBJ1-4,14,.,CASSYIQTNEKLFF,TGTGCCAGCAGTTACATACAGACTAATGAAAAACTGTTTTTT
.,TRBV5-1,TRBJ2-7,14,.,CASSSGTGDYEQYF,TGCGCCAGCAGCTCCGGGACTGGGGACTACGAGCAGTACTTC
few,TRBV7-2,TRBJ1-1,14,.,CASSLGGISTEAFF,TGTGCCAGCAGCTTAGGCGGTATTAGCACTGAAGCTTTCTTT
.,TRBV9,TRBJ2-7,15,.,CASSVEPEGSYEQYF,TGTGCCAGCAGCGTAGAACCGGAGGGCTCCTACGAGCAGTACTTC
few,TRBV19,TRBJ1-5,17,TRBD1,CASSFTQGAGSNQPQHF,TGTGCCAGTAGTTTCACCCAGGGGGCTGGGAGCAATCAGCCCCAGCATTTT
once,TRBV7-9,TRBJ2-3,15,TRBD1,CASSSRTGGTDTQYF,TGTGCCAGCAGCTCTAGGACAGGGGGAACAGATACGCAGTATTTT
.,TRBV5-6,TRBJ2-5,16,TRBD2,CASSSQRDGLIETQYF,TGTGCCAGCAGCTCCCAGCGGGATGGGTTAATAGAGACCCAGTACTTC
.,TRBV30,TRBJ1-1,13,.,CAWSGRLDTEAFF,TGTGCCTGGAGTGGGCGGCTGGACACTGAAGCTTTCTTT
.,TRBV11-2,TRBJ2-1,16,TRBD1,CASSSRDRGLYDEQFF,TGTGCCAGCAGCTCCCGGGACAGGGGGTTGTATGATGAGCAGTTCTTC
.,TRBV7-6,TRBJ2-3,15,TRBD1,CASSPYRGSSDTQYF,TGTGCCAGCAGCCCCTACAGGGGGTCGTCAGATACGCAGTATTTT
.,TRBV28,TRBJ2-3,13,TRBD1,CASGRDRGLTQYF,TGTGCCAGCGGCCGGGACAGGGGGCTTACGCAGTATTTT
.,TRBV4-2,TRBJ2-7,14,TRBD1,CASSQVTGVGEQYF,TGTGCCAGCAGCCAAGTTACAGGGGTTGGCGAGCAGTACTTC
.,TRBV7-8,TRBJ1-5,17,.,CASSLKQGTWSNQPQHF,TGTGCCAGCAGCTTAAAACAGGGCACTTGGAGCAATCAGCCCCAGCATTTT
.,TRBV6-5,TRBJ2-7,13,.,CASTSRDGYEQYF,TGTGCCAGCACCTCCCGAGACGGGTACGAGCAGTACTTC
.,TRBV29-1,TRBJ1-1,14,.,CSVGVGGVNTEAFF,TGCAGCGTAGGAGTAGGAGGGGTGAACACTGAAGCTTTCTTT
.,TRBV7-8,TRBJ1-4,16,TRBD1,CASSIASQGLQEKLFF,TGTGCCAGCAGCATCGCCTCACAGGGGCTCCAGGAAAAACTGTTTTTT
few,TRBV27,TRBJ1-1,13,.,CASSTKQWSEAFF,TGTGCCAGCAGTACCAAGCAGTGGAGTGAAGCTTTCTTT
.,TRBV7-9,TRBJ2-1,14,.,CASSLAGTYNEQFF,TGTGCCAGCAGCTTAGCGGGGACTTACAATGAGCAGTTCTTC
.,TRBV11-2,TRBJ1-1,13,.,CASSLTVNTEAFF,TGTGCCAGCAGCTTAACGGTGAACACTGAAGCTTTCTTT
.,TRBV7-9,TRBJ2-3,16,.,CASSSGWRERPDTQYF,TGTGCCAGCAGCTCCGGGTGGAGGGAACGCCCAGATACGCAGTATTTT
.,TRBV4-1,TRBJ1-3,15,.,CASSQDRRGRNTIYF,TGCGCCAGCAGCCAAGATCGGCGGGGTAGAAACACCATATATTTT
.,TRBV5-1,TRBJ2-7,14,.,CASSPGDSSYEQYF,TGCGCCAGCAGTCCAGGTGATAGCTCCTACGAGCAGTACTTC
.,TRBV15,TRBJ1-3,16,.,CATSRGELLGGNTIYF,TGTGCCACCAGCAGAGGGGAGCTTCTGGGAGGAAACACCATATATTTT
.,TRBV4-1,TRBJ1-6,14,.,CASSPRQNNSPLHF,TGCGCCAGCAGCCCGCGACAGAACAATTCACCCCTCCACTTT
.,TRBV10-1,TRBJ2-5,13,.,CASSRLPQETQYF,TGCGCCAGCAGTCGGTTACCGCAAGAGACCCAGTACTTC
.,TRBV30,TRBJ2-3,15,TRBD2,CAWKARLARVDTQYF,TGTGCCTGGAAGGCCAGACTAGCGAGGGTGGATACGCAGTATTTT
.,TRBV10-2,TRBJ1-5,15,.,CASSESRGVRQPQHF,TGCGCCAGCAGTGAGTCACGGGGGGTCCGCCAGCCCCAGCATTTT